A selection of T cell receptor beta chains follows, all from one sample in a study of blood T cells in healthy people across ages. TCRdb analysed the 5' RACE reads with MiXCR anew, one entry per CDR3 protein. The sample lists about 970,000 distinct CDR3 sequences; just over 50% were seen once. Material for sequencing was blood. These receptors were taken from a woman in her fifties or sixties in good health. The CDR3 runs from the conserved cysteine through the conserved F or W. Each record gives: V gene, J gene, D gene, clone size, CDR3 protein, CDR3 DNA. D genes are given only for firm matches. The listing skips clone size in some rows; elsewhere it reads once, few, many or a size class.

v_call: TRBV4-2
j_call: TRBJ2-1
d_call: NA
clone_size: few
cdr3_aa: CASSPNLGYNEQFF
cdr3_nt: TGTGCCAGCAGCCCGAATCTAGGCTACAATGAGCAGTTCTTC

v_call: TRBV28
j_call: TRBJ2-5
d_call: TRBD2
clone_size: few
cdr3_aa: CASSLPLTSGSEQYF
cdr3_nt: TGTGCCAGCAGTTTACCGCTAACTAGCGGGAGTGAGCAGTACTTC

v_call: TRBV11-2
j_call: TRBJ2-7
d_call: NA
clone_size: NA
cdr3_aa: CASSLVKGTIYEQYF
cdr3_nt: TGTGCCAGCAGCTTAGTCAAGGGGACGATCTACGAGCAGTACTTC

v_call: TRBV3-1
j_call: TRBJ1-2
d_call: NA
clone_size: NA
cdr3_aa: CASSQTGSSYGYTF
cdr3_nt: TGTGCCAGCAGCCAAACAGGGAGCTCCTATGGCTACACCTTC

v_call: TRBV10-1
j_call: TRBJ2-5
d_call: NA
clone_size: NA
cdr3_aa: CASSESSRETQYF
cdr3_nt: TGCGCCAGCAGTGAGTCGTCTAGGGAGACCCAGTACTTC

v_call: TRBV7-7
j_call: TRBJ2-5
d_call: TRBD1
clone_size: NA
cdr3_aa: CASAGDRASETQYF
cdr3_nt: TGTGCCAGCGCAGGGGACAGGGCATCCGAGACCCAGTACTTC

v_call: TRBV11-2
j_call: TRBJ2-5
d_call: NA
clone_size: NA
cdr3_aa: CASGGSVVETQYF
cdr3_nt: TGTGCCAGCGGGGGCTCGGTTGTGGAGACCCAGTACTTC

v_call: TRBV6-6
j_call: TRBJ2-5
d_call: NA
clone_size: NA
cdr3_aa: CASSDRRQETQYF
cdr3_nt: TGTGCCAGCAGCGACAGGCGCCAAGAGACCCAGTACTTC

v_call: TRBV5-1
j_call: TRBJ2-5
d_call: NA
clone_size: NA
cdr3_aa: CASSFIGLQETQYF
cdr3_nt: TGCGCCAGCAGCTTCATCGGGTTACAAGAGACCCAGTACTTC

v_call: TRBV3-1
j_call: TRBJ2-5
d_call: NA
clone_size: NA
cdr3_aa: CASSQVPKGTQYF
cdr3_nt: TGTGCCAGCAGCCAAGTCCCTAAGGGGACCCAGTACTTC

v_call: TRBV12-3/TRBV12-4
j_call: TRBJ2-1
d_call: TRBD2
clone_size: few
cdr3_aa: CASSSGEGFGYNEQFF
cdr3_nt: TGTGCCAGCTCCTCCGGGGAGGGCTTTGGTTACAATGAGCAGTTCTTC

v_call: TRBV12-3/TRBV12-4
j_call: TRBJ2-7
d_call: NA
clone_size: NA
cdr3_aa: CASSLEMGGPYF
cdr3_nt: TGTGCCAGCAGTTTAGAGATGGGGGGCCCGTACTTC

v_call: TRBV12-3/TRBV12-4
j_call: TRBJ2-5
d_call: NA
clone_size: few
cdr3_aa: CASSRDPGGETQYF
cdr3_nt: TGTGCCAGCAGCCGGGACCCTGGGGGAGAGACCCAGTACTTC

v_call: TRBV9
j_call: TRBJ1-1
d_call: NA
clone_size: few
cdr3_aa: CASSSFWGGTEAFF
cdr3_nt: TGTGCCAGCAGCTCTTTTTGGGGGGGCACTGAAGCTTTCTTT

v_call: TRBV20-1
j_call: TRBJ1-2
d_call: TRBD1
clone_size: NA
cdr3_aa: CSAHRGSPYGYTF
cdr3_nt: TGCAGTGCCCACAGGGGGTCTCCCTATGGCTACACCTTC

v_call: TRBV7-2
j_call: TRBJ2-5
d_call: TRBD2
clone_size: few
cdr3_aa: CASSFLAGLEQETQYF
cdr3_nt: TGTGCCAGCAGCTTTCTAGCGGGACTAGAACAAGAGACCCAGTACTTC

v_call: TRBV7-8
j_call: TRBJ2-7
d_call: TRBD2
clone_size: NA
cdr3_aa: CASSAWMASGRVGYEQYF
cdr3_nt: TGTGCCAGCAGCGCATGGATGGCTAGCGGGAGGGTGGGCTACGAGCAGTACTTC

v_call: TRBV4-2
j_call: TRBJ2-5
d_call: NA
clone_size: few
cdr3_aa: CASSQWGEVGQYF
cdr3_nt: TGTGCCAGCAGCCAATGGGGCGAGGTTGGCCAGTACTTC

v_call: TRBV20-1
j_call: TRBJ2-7
d_call: NA
clone_size: NA
cdr3_aa: CSASKSKSGEQYF
cdr3_nt: TGCAGTGCTAGCAAGTCCAAATCGGGGGAGCAGTACTTC

v_call: TRBV4-2
j_call: TRBJ2-2
d_call: NA
clone_size: NA
cdr3_aa: CTSSQSTPVELFF
cdr3_nt: TGTACCAGCAGCCAAAGTACTCCCGTGGAGCTGTTTTTT

v_call: TRBV7-3
j_call: TRBJ2-3
d_call: NA
clone_size: few
cdr3_aa: CASSPLAGSDTQYF
cdr3_nt: TGTGCCAGCAGCCCCCTGGCGGGATCAGATACGCAGTATTTT

v_call: TRBV5-1
j_call: TRBJ2-7
d_call: NA
clone_size: NA
cdr3_aa: CASSPDAAGLYEQYF
cdr3_nt: TGCGCCAGCAGCCCGGATGCGGCGGGATTGTACGAGCAGTACTTC

v_call: TRBV29-1
j_call: TRBJ1-4
d_call: NA
clone_size: few
cdr3_aa: CSVQTRGDNEKLFF
cdr3_nt: TGCAGCGTTCAAACCCGGGGAGATAATGAAAAACTGTTTTTT

v_call: TRBV18
j_call: TRBJ2-5
d_call: NA
clone_size: few
cdr3_aa: CASSPTFQETQYF
cdr3_nt: TGTGCCAGCTCACCGACATTCCAAGAGACCCAGTACTTC

v_call: TRBV11-2
j_call: TRBJ2-7
d_call: NA
clone_size: NA
cdr3_aa: CASNPRGPNYEQYF
cdr3_nt: TGTGCCAGCAACCCGCGGGGGCCAAACTACGAGCAGTACTTC

v_call: TRBV12-3/TRBV12-4
j_call: TRBJ1-4
d_call: NA
clone_size: NA
cdr3_aa: CASSKGSTNEKLFF
cdr3_nt: TGTGCCAGCAGCAAAGGATCAACTAATGAAAAACTGTTTTTT